This T cell receptor beta chain stems from a study of blood T cell repertoires in COVID-19. About the research overall: The origin of the acute and convalescent COVID-19 samples was the United States, Italy and Spain.

Here immunoSEQ multiplex PCR was the method, and the copy in TCRdb shows in-frame clones only, minus some. Counted here are under 300,000 clones, around 86% occurring once; the ten biggest clones make up 1.7%. CDR1 SGHRS and CDR2 YFSETQ come from the germline V gene. The CDR3 has 14 residues. V was shortened by 4 bases and J by 1 base, with 10 bases between the two germline ends. V and J are TRBV5-1 and TRBJ2-3; possibly TRBD2 for D (6 bases). Sequences were obtained from PBMCs or T cells enriched from blood (not recorded which). The TCR originated in a middle-aged woman who had recovered from COVID-19. This CDR3 is CASSDTGGTDTQYF. The CDR3, as DNA: TGCGCCAGCAGCGACACGGGGGGCACAGATACGCAGTATTTT.